Shown below are 21 T cell receptor beta chains from a single sample sequenced in a study of memory CD8 T cells in hepatitis C reinfection. Data came from immunoSEQ multiplex PCR; TCRdb stores just in-frame clones and leaves some out. The repertoire holds about 50,000 clones, with around 92% as singletons. The time point denotes: pre-reinfection, 55 to 20 weeks before reinfection detection. The sorted cells went straight to TCR sequencing with no prior in vitro expansion. The sample taken for sequencing was naive CD8+ T cells sorted from blood. The receptors originated from a man aged 18-30 years with hepatitis C virus infection.

V and J are TRBV4-1 and TRBJ2-7; unclear D gene. The CDR3 is 13 amino acids. V was shortened by 2 bases and J by 2 bases, with 7 bases between the two germline ends. Per germline, CDR1 MGHRA and CDR2 YSYEKL. CDR3 sequence (DNA): TGCGCCAGCAGCCAACAGGTCGCCTACGAGCAGTACGTC. Its protein is CASSQQVAYEQYV.

V usage is TRBV7-6 and J usage is TRBJ2-1; 7 nucleotides match TRBD2. CDR3 size: 17 residues. The germline V gene encodes CDR1 SGHVS and CDR2 FNYEAQ. V lost 1 base to trimming and J lost 7 bases; unmatched junction nucleotides: 13. Here the CDR3 reads CASSLGISGIGGNEQFF. In nucleotides, the CDR3 is TGTGCCAGCAGCTTAGGCATAAGCGGGATAGGAGGAAATGAGCAGTTCTTC. Full variable domain (outside the CDR3, taken from reference TRBV7-6 and TRBJ2-1): GAGVSQSPRYKVTKRGQDVALRCDPISGHVSLYWYRQALGQGPEFLTYFNYEAQQDKSGLPNDRFSAERPEGSISTLTIQRTEQRDSAMYRCASSLGISGIGGNEQFFGPGTRLTVL.

The chain recombines TRBV28 with TRBJ2-3; D is perhaps TRBD2 (7 bases). Trimming took off 6 bases at V and 6 bases at J, with 19 bases between the two ends. This CDR3 spans 15 amino acids. Germline-derived CDR1 and CDR2 are MDHEN and SYDVKM. This chain's CDR3 is CASSLPGGGPDTQYF. The DNA for the CDR3 is TGTGCCAGCAGCCTCCCCGGCGGGGGCCCGGATACGCAGTATTTT.

The sample holds a few counts of this clone. The rearrangement uses TRBV7-9 and TRBJ1-1; unclear D gene. Germline V CDR1 and CDR2: SEHNR, FQNEAQ (reference sequence). The CDR3 length is 14 residues. Deletions cut 2 bases from V and 3 bases from J, with 10 bases between. CDR3 loop: CASSLTGLDTEAFF. CDR3 coding DNA: TGTGCCAGCAGCTTAACGGGATTGGACACTGAAGCTTTCTTT.

CDR3 in amino acids: CASSLESGGDYNEQFF. CDR3 sequence (DNA): TGTGCCAGCAGCTTAGAGAGCGGGGGAGACTACAATGAGCAGTTCTTC. The chain has TRBV7-9 and TRBJ2-1, with 8 bases that match TRBD2. The CDR3 extends over 16 amino acids. Trimming took 1 base from V and 3 from J; bases not matched to a gene: 5. Germline V gives CDR1 SEHNR, CDR2 FQNEAQ (reference sequence).

The genes are TRBV6-5 and TRBJ1-2; TRBD1 might be the D (6 bases). This CDR3 region has 13 residues. Trimming took off 2 bases at V and 6 bases at J, with 10 bases between the two ends. Germline CDR1 and CDR2: MNHEY and SVGAGI. CDR3 DNA: TGTGCCAGCAGTTACCTCGAGGGGGATGGCTACACCTTC. Protein: CASSYLEGDGYTF.

This sequence joins TRBV19 and TRBJ1-2, with D possibly matching TRBD1 (5 bases). Deletions cut 2 bases from V and 5 bases from J, with 9 bases between. Per germline, CDR1 LNHDA and CDR2 SQIVND (reference sequence). The CDR3 is made up of 13 amino acids. CDR3 in amino acids: CASSIQGQYGYTF. CDR3 bases: TGTGCCAGTAGTATACAGGGCCAGTATGGCTACACCTTC.

The chain uses TRBV19 and TRBJ1-1, with 8 bases aligning to TRBD1. J lost 0 bases, V lost 5 bases, and 5 bases had no gene match. Germline loops: CDR1 LNHDA, CDR2 SQIVND (reference sequence). This CDR3 is built from 15 residues. CDR3 region: CASSFQDRVNTEAFF. In DNA form, the CDR3 reads TGTGCCAGTAGTTTCCAGGACAGGGTGAACACTGAAGCTTTCTTT.

This clone was observed once. Other nucleotide sequences from this sample produce the same CDR3. This rearrangement joins TRBV27 to TRBJ2-2; no firm D call. The CDR3 consists of 16 residues. Per the germline V gene, CDR1 is MNHEY and CDR2 is SMNVEV (reference sequence). V was clipped by 6 bases and J by 5 bases, with 19 bases between them. CDR3 bases: TGTGCCAGCAGCTACACTCAAATAGACTCAACCGGGGAGCTGTTTTTT. Protein product: CASSYTQIDSTGELFF.

This chain connects TRBV27 to TRBJ2-1, with 9 positions matching TRBD2. Germline CDR1 MNHEY, CDR2 SMNVEV (reference sequence). The CDR3 consists of 14 residues. V trimming: 3 bases; J trimming: 5 bases; junction bases outside the gene matches: 2. The CDR3 DNA reads TGTGCCAGCAGTTTCGCGGGAGGGAACAATGAGCAGTTCTTC. Its protein is CASSFAGGNNEQFF.

The rearrangement uses TRBV19 and TRBJ1-2, with D perhaps matching TRBD1 (6 bases). Germline lookup yields CDR1 LNHDA and CDR2 SQIVND (reference sequence). The CDR3 consists of 11 residues. Trimming cost V 3 bases and J 9 bases, with 8 bases left between them. CDR3 amino acids: CASSMGASYTF. The CDR3 DNA follows: TGTGCCAGTAGTATGGGGGCGAGCTACACCTTC.

This rearrangement joins TRBV6-1 to TRBJ2-7, with 9 bases aligning to TRBD1. Per the germline V gene, CDR1 is MNHNS and CDR2 is SASEGT. V gave up 3 bases and J gave up 5 bases; unmatched junction bases: 8. This CDR3 is built from 15 residues. CDR3 sequence reads: CASSDMDRGGNEQYF. The CDR3 DNA reads as TGTGCCAGCAGTGACATGGACAGGGGAGGCAACGAGCAGTACTTC.

V usage is TRBV6-6 and J usage is TRBJ1-1; TRBD1 matches at 7 bases. The V gene's germline CDR1 is MNHNY and CDR2 SVGAGI (reference sequence). CDR3 size: 13 residues. The V gene end was trimmed by 6 bases and the J gene end by 3 bases; junction bases not matched to a gene: 4. CDR3 in amino acids: CASRSGQYTEAFF. As DNA, the CDR3 is TGTGCCAGCAGGTCGGGACAGTACACTGAAGCTTTCTTT.

This chain joins TRBV5-4 and TRBJ2-7, with no clear D. The CDR3 sequence is 13 residues long. V lost 0 bases to trimming and J lost 5 bases, with 9 bases between them. The germline gives CDR1 SGHNT, CDR2 YYREEE (reference sequence). The CDR3 coding sequence is TGTGCCAGCAGCTTGGAAAGCCTACACGAGCAGTACTTC. Its translation is CASSLESLHEQYF.

This chain uses TRBV10-2 with TRBJ2-7, with D maybe TRBD2 (5 bases). The J call could be wrong; TRBJ2-1 is a better fit for the DNA end. This CDR3 spans 12 amino acids. Looked up from germline, CDR1 is WSHSY and CDR2 is SAAADI. Here the CDR3 DNA reads TGCGCCAGCAGTGACCGTGACTACGAGCAGTTCTTC. Translated: CASSDRDYEQFF.

The chain is built from TRBV6-1 and TRBJ1-1; TRBD1 matches at 8 bases. The germline CDR1 and CDR2 sequences are MNHNS and SASEGT. Trimming took 4 bases from V and 1 from J; bases not matched to a gene: 5. This CDR3 has 15 residues. CDR3 DNA: TGTGCCAGCAGTGGGGCAGACAGGGGGAACACTGAAGCTTTCTTT. It is translated as CASSGADRGNTEAFF.

The V and J genes are TRBV29-1 and TRBJ2-7; no definite D call. The CDR3 runs to 13 residues. Germline assignment: CDR1 SQVTM and CDR2 ANQGSEA. Trimming took off 6 bases at V and 0 bases at J, with 12 bases between the two ends. The CDR3 DNA reads TGCAGCGTCACTACCACAAACTCCTACGAGCAGTACTTC. It yields the protein CSVTTTNSYEQYF.

In nucleotides, the CDR3 is TGTGCCAGCAACCCCGGGTCCACCTACAATGAGCAGTTCTTC. Translation gives CASNPGSTYNEQFF. The chain links TRBV9 to TRBJ2-1; D call uncertain. CDR1 and CDR2 (germline): SGDLS, YYNGEE. CDR3 size: 14 residues. The V end was cut by 6 bases, the J end by 2 bases, with 12 bases between.

The rearrangement links TRBV5-4 to TRBJ2-6, with 8 bases fitting TRBD2. The CDR3 runs 15 residues. Trimming at V came to 4 bases and at J to 3 bases, leaving 3 bases not matched to a gene. From germline, CDR1 is SGHNT and CDR2 YYREEE (reference sequence). CDR3 sequence: CASSPAGVGANVLTF. The CDR3 DNA is TGTGCCAGCAGCCCAGCGGGGGTTGGGGCCAACGTCCTGACTTTC.

J is TRBJ2-3 and V is TRBV19; 8 nucleotides match TRBD2. CDR3 length: 15 residues. Germline V gives CDR1 LNHDA, CDR2 SQIVND (reference sequence). J was trimmed by 9 bases and V by 1 base; bases with no gene match: 9. The CDR3 loop is CASSIAGGGSGTQYF. CDR3 nucleotides: TGTGCCAGTAGTATAGCGGGGGGGGGATCCGGGACGCAGTATTTT.

The chain is built from TRBV13 and TRBJ2-7; the match to TRBD2 covers 11 bases. CDR1 PRHDT and CDR2 FYEKMQ come from the germline V gene (reference sequence). The ends lost 3 bases at V and 0 bases at J; junction bases unmatched: 7. The CDR3 covers 17 residues. Written as DNA, the CDR3 is TGTGCCAGCAGCTTCCGGCTAGCGGGAGGTAGCTCCTACGAGCAGTACTTC. Residues: CASSFRLAGGSSYEQYF.